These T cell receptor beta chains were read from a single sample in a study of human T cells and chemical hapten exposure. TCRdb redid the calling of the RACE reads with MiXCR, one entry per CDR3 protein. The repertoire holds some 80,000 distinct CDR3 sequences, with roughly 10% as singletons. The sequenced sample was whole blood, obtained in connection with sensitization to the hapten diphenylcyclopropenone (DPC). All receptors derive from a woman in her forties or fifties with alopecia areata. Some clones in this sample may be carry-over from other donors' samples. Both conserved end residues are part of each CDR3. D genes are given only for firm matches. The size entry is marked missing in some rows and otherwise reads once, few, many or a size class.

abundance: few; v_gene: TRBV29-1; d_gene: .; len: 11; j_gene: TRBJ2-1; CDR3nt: TGCAGCGTTGCCCCTGCGGAGGAGCAGTTCTTC; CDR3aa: CSVAPAEEQFF
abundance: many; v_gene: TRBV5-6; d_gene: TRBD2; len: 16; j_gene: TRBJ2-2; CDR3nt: TGTGCCAGCAGCTTGGATAGCGGGGGAAACACCGGGGAGCTGTTTTTT; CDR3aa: CASSLDSGGNTGELFF
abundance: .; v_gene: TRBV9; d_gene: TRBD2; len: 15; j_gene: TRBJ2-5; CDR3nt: TGTGCCAGCAGCGTAGCTAACGGGAGGGGAGAGACCCAGTACTTC; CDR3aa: CASSVANGRGETQYF
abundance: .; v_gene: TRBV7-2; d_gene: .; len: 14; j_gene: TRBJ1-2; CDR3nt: TGTGCCAGCAGCTTAGGTTCAGGGGTCGACGGCTACACCTTC; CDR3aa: CASSLGSGVDGYTF
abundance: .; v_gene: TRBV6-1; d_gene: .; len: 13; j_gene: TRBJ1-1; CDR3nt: TGTGCCAGCAGGCACCAGGGGAGCACTGAAGCTTTCTTT; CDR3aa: CASRHQGSTEAFF
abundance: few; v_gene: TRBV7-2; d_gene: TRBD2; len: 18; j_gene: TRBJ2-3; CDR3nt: TGTGCCAGCAGCTTAACGACCTTAGCGGGGAAAGGGACAGATACGCAGTATTTT; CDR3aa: CASSLTTLAGKGTDTQYF
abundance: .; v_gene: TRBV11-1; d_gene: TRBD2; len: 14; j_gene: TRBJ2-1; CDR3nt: TGTGCCAGCAGCCCGAGACTAGCGGCGAATGAGCAGTTCTTC; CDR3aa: CASSPRLAANEQFF
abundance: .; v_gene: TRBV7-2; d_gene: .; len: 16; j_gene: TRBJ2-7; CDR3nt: TGTGCCAGCAGCCTCATGGGGACCGGGAGTGCCTACGAGCAGTACTTC; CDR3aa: CASSLMGTGSAYEQYF
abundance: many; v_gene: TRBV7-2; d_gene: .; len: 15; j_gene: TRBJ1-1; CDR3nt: TGTGCCAGCAGCTCCGGAGCAGGACAGAACACTGAAGCTTTCTTT; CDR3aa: CASSSGAGQNTEAFF
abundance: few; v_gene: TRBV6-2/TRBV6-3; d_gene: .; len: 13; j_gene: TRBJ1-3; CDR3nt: TGTGCCAGCATTCCGGCCTCTGGAAACACCATATATTTT; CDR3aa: CASIPASGNTIYF
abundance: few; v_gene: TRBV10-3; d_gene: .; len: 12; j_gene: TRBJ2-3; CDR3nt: TGTGCCATCTCCAAGGGATCAGATACGCAGTATTTT; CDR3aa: CAISKGSDTQYF
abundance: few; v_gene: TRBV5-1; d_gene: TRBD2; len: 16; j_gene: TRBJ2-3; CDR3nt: TGCGCCAGCAGCTTCAGGGACTACATCGGCACAGATACGCAGTATTTT; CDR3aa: CASSFRDYIGTDTQYF
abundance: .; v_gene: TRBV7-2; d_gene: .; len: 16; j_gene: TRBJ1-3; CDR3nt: TGTGCCAGCAGCTTGAATGGGGACCCCTCTGGAAACACCATATATTTT; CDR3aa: CASSLNGDPSGNTIYF